A selection of T cell receptor beta chains follows, all from one sample in a study of tumor-infiltrating lymphocytes in primary liver carcinoma. Using its own MiXCR run on the multiplex PCR reads, TCRdb lists one record per CDR3 protein. The sample contains tens of thousands of distinct CDR3 sequences, about three quarters of which appear only once. Sequenced sample: liver tumor tissue from sampling region 1. The source of these receptors is a man in his forties with primary liver carcinoma and hepatitis B virus infection. Each CDR3 is given with its conserved first and last residue. Fields, in order: J gene, D gene, V gene, clone size, CDR3 DNA, CDR3 protein. D genes are given only for firm matches. Clone size is given for some rows only: seen once, a few or many times, or a class if the clone is expanded.

j_gene: TRBJ2-3
d_gene: -
v_gene: TRBV27
abundance: -
CDR3nt: TGTGCCAGCACTTCAATAAACCATGTAGGCGCAGATACGCAGTATTTT
CDR3aa: CASTSINHVGADTQYF

j_gene: TRBJ1-1
d_gene: -
v_gene: TRBV6-6
abundance: many
CDR3nt: TGTGCCAGCAGTTTGGAGGAATCAGGCACTGAAGCTTTCTTT
CDR3aa: CASSLEESGTEAFF

j_gene: TRBJ2-4
d_gene: -
v_gene: TRBV4-1
abundance: -
CDR3nt: TGCGCCAGCAGGCAAGGCGGGGTAGAAGGGAGGCTCCCTAACTCCAAAAACATTCAGTACTTC
CDR3aa: CASRQGGVEGRLPNSKNIQYF

j_gene: TRBJ2-7
d_gene: -
v_gene: TRBV6-5
abundance: once
CDR3nt: TGTGCCAGCAGCCCTTTAGGGAGTATCTACGAGCAGTACTTC
CDR3aa: CASSPLGSIYEQYF

j_gene: TRBJ2-7
d_gene: -
v_gene: TRBV6-6
abundance: -
CDR3nt: TGTGCCAGCAGTTATGCAGTAGTGGGTGGTGAGCTGTACTTC
CDR3aa: CASSYAVVGGELYF

j_gene: TRBJ2-7
d_gene: -
v_gene: TRBV14
abundance: -
CDR3nt: TGTGCTAGCAGACAAGGATACGAGCAGTACTTC
CDR3aa: CASRQGYEQYF

j_gene: TRBJ1-1
d_gene: -
v_gene: TRBV14
abundance: -
CDR3nt: TGTGCCAGCAGCCCAGGAACTGGGAACACTGAAGCTTTCTTT
CDR3aa: CASSPGTGNTEAFF

j_gene: TRBJ2-1
d_gene: TRBD2
v_gene: TRBV18
abundance: -
CDR3nt: TGTGCCAGCTCACTTAACGGACTAGCGGGAGTAGGCTACAATGAGCAGTCCTTC
CDR3aa: CASSLNGLAGVGYNEQSF

j_gene: TRBJ1-5
d_gene: -
v_gene: TRBV6-6
abundance: -
CDR3nt: TGTACCAGCAGGGACGGTAGCCATCAGCCCCAGCATTTT
CDR3aa: CTSRDGSHQPQHF

j_gene: TRBJ2-1
d_gene: -
v_gene: TRBV6-1
abundance: -
CDR3nt: TGTGCCAACAGTAATCCTACCGGGAAGGCTGCGGTTGGGAGCGATGAGCAGTTCTTC
CDR3aa: CANSNPTGKAAVGSDEQFF

j_gene: TRBJ2-7
d_gene: -
v_gene: TRBV29-1
abundance: -
CDR3nt: TGCAGCGCCCGGATAGGGGCGGATTACGGGCAGTACTTC
CDR3aa: CSARIGADYGQYF

j_gene: TRBJ1-1
d_gene: -
v_gene: TRBV5-6
abundance: -
CDR3nt: TGTGCCAGCAGCTTGGGCAGGGACACTGAAGCTTTCTTC
CDR3aa: CASSLGRDTEAFF

j_gene: TRBJ2-1
d_gene: TRBD2
v_gene: TRBV15
abundance: -
CDR3nt: TGTGCCACCGGCACCACTCGGGCACAGGGCGCTAGCGGGTCTTTAAATGAGCAGTTCTTC
CDR3aa: CATGTTRAQGASGSLNEQFF

j_gene: TRBJ1-6
d_gene: -
v_gene: TRBV5-4
abundance: -
CDR3nt: TGCGCCAACAACCGTCCAAATTCACCCCTCCACTTT
CDR3aa: CANNRPNSPLHF

j_gene: TRBJ2-7
d_gene: -
v_gene: TRBV11-2
abundance: -
CDR3nt: TGTGCCAGCAGCTTCGGAGTACCTCGAATCGAGCAGTGTTTC
CDR3aa: CASSFGVPRIEQCF

j_gene: TRBJ2-6
d_gene: -
v_gene: TRBV6-5
abundance: -
CDR3nt: TGTTCCAGCAGTTACTTAGGCAGCTCTGGGGCCAACGTCCTGAGTTTC
CDR3aa: CSSSYLGSSGANVLSF